This T cell receptor beta chain was recorded in a study of CD8 T cells in ankylosing spondylitis. The germline V gene has CDR1 SGHKS and CDR2 YYEKEE (reference sequence). V was shortened by 4 bases and J by 8 bases, with 19 bases between the two germline ends. The CDR3 runs to 15 residues. TCRdb processed the 5' RACE reads anew with MiXCR; each CDR3 protein has one entry. Of about 320,000 distinct CDR3 sequences in the sample, around 10% were seen once. Overall study findings and caveats: Blood from ankylosing spondylitis patients appeared to carry a characteristic roughly 8-variant TCR beta motif.

Comments on this clonotype: Its antigen is as yet unknown.

Sequencing was carried out using blood, either unsorted or a sorted T cell fraction (not recorded which). The chain joins TRBV5-5 to TRBJ2-1; D remains unclear. This TCR was sampled from a female donor with ankylosing spondylitis or in good health (not recorded which). The CDR3 DNA reads TGTGCCAGCAGCCCCACAGCGCGCCCGACGGATGAGCAGTTCTTC. Translating gives CASSPTARPTDEQFF.